These 17 T cell receptor beta chains came from one sample sequenced in a study of blood T cell repertoires in COVID-19. Profiling relied on immunoSEQ multiplex PCR, and the TCRdb table lists in-frame clones only, not all of them. The repertoire has approximately 250,000 clones, more than 70% of them found once; the top ten carry 1% to 1.5%. The sequenced material came from PBMCs or T cells enriched from blood (not recorded which). Receptor source: a woman between 40 and 55 years old with acute COVID-19.

The V gene is TRBV29-1, the J gene TRBJ2-5; D not certain. This CDR3 comprises 12 residues. The V gene's germline CDR1 is SQVTM and CDR2 ANQGSEA. The germline V and J ends were trimmed by 3 bases and 4 bases, with 9 bases remaining between them. Here the CDR3 DNA reads TGCAGCGTTGACGTACCGGGAGAGACCCAGTACTTC. This translates into CSVDVPGETQYF.

The chain links TRBV6-2 or TRBV6-3 to TRBJ2-7; 8 bases map to TRBD2. The V and J ends lost 5 bases and 6 bases, in that order; junction bases with no gene match: 12. The germline CDR1 and CDR2 sequences are MNHEY and SVGEGT. CDR3 size: 15 residues. The CDR3 coding sequence is TGTGCCAGCAGTCCCGGACTAGCTTTCCTATCCGAGCAGTACGTC. Its protein product is CASSPGLAFLSEQYV.

The gene calls are TRBV28 and TRBJ1-2; 7 positions match TRBD1. The CDR3 totals 12 residues. V was clipped by 8 bases and J by 4 bases; unmatched bases: 4. Germline CDR1 reads MDHEN; CDR2 reads SYDVKM. CDR3 DNA sequence: TGTGCCAGCGGACAGGAACTCTATGGCTACACCTTC. Encoded protein: CASGQELYGYTF.

The CDR3 DNA sequence: TGTGCCAGCAGTGAAGGCAGGGGGGTCTACGAGCAGTACTTC. It translates to CASSEGRGVYEQYF. The rearrangement joins TRBV2 to TRBJ2-7; D may be TRBD1 (7 bases). Trimming took 1 base from V and 3 from J, leaving 10 bases between them. The CDR3 contains 14 residues. Germline loops: CDR1 SNHLY, CDR2 FYNNEI.

The chain links TRBV21-1 to TRBJ2-7; the table names TRBD2, a call not compared with the DNA. TRBV21-1 is listed as a pseudogene. The CDR3 sequence is 23 residues long. The CDR3 region is CASSKVSGFEWREKSLFLYEQYF. The DNA for the CDR3 is TGTGCCAGCAGCAAAGTTTCGGGGTTTGAATGGCGGGAGAAATCGCTTTTTTTGTACGAGCAGTACTTC.

The rearrangement links TRBV18 to TRBJ2-7, with 7 bases that match TRBD2. CDR1 KGHSH and CDR2 LQKENI come from the germline V gene. V dropped 6 bases and J dropped 0; count of bases not matched to a gene: 8. The CDR3 loop spans 15 amino acids. The CDR3 coding sequence is TGTGCCAGCTCCCCGGGGGAGGGCAGCTCCTACGAGCAGTACTTC. Its protein product is CASSPGEGSSYEQYF.

This chain connects TRBV24-1 to TRBJ2-3, with 11 nucleotides matching TRBD2. The V gene end was trimmed by 9 bases and the J gene end by 2 bases; junction bases not matched to a gene: 9. The CDR3 spans 16 residues. Germline-derived CDR1 and CDR2 are KGHDR and SFDVKD. CDR3 sequence: CATGSLGLAATDTQYF. The CDR3 coding sequence is TGTGCCACCGGAAGCTTGGGACTAGCGGCCACAGATACGCAGTATTTT.

A remark on this clone: The CDR3 carries no conserved terminal phenylalanine or tryptophan, so it likely arises from a read error. The DNA is omitted, as the CDR3 cannot be located on it reliably, and the CDR3 follows TCRdb's listing. The genes are TRBV11-2 and TRBJ1-1; TRBD1 was called by the table and not checked on the DNA. The CDR3 length equals 12 residues, ends included. Germline CDR1 and CDR2: SGHAT and FQNNGV. This chain's CDR3 is CASSAAQGRGQS.

The chain employs TRBV7-6 and TRBJ1-3; D is undetermined. The V and J ends lost 0 bases and 4 bases respectively, with 13 bases between them. From germline, CDR1 is SGHVS and CDR2 FNYEAQ. The CDR3 spans 16 residues. The CDR3 loop is CASSLAGGGGGNTIYF. The CDR3 DNA follows: TGTGCCAGCAGCTTAGCAGGCGGAGGCGGCGGAAACACCATATATTTT.

V gene TRBV4-2 combines with J gene TRBJ2-7; D might be TRBD2 (5 bases). Germline lookup yields CDR1 LGHNA and CDR2 YNFKEQ. The V end lost 5 bases, the J end lost 2 bases, and 13 bases lay between the germline ends. This CDR3 has 14 amino acids. DNA for the CDR3: TGTGCCAGCAGCTTCCTCCGGGATGCCTACGAGCAGTACTTC. This gives the protein CASSFLRDAYEQYF.

This rearrangement joins TRBV2 to TRBJ1-4; 8 bases fit TRBD1. Per germline, CDR1 SNHLY and CDR2 FYNNEI. This CDR3 region has 14 residues. V shed 7 bases and J 8 bases; nucleotides not matched to a gene: 9. CDR3 DNA: TGTGCCAGCATTCCCGCAGGGGGCAACGAAAAACTGTTTTTT. It specifies CASIPAGGNEKLFF. Drawing the rest from reference TRBV2 and TRBJ1-4, the complete variable domain is EPEVTQTPSHQVTQMGQEVILRCVPISNHLYFYWYRQILGQKVEFLVSFYNNEISEKSEIFDDQFSVERPDGSNFTLKIRSTKLEDSAMYFCASIPAGGNEKLFFGSGTQLSVL.

In this sample, this clone turned up once. The gene calls are TRBV5-1 and TRBJ1-2; 9 nucleotides line up with TRBD1. The germline V gene has CDR1 SGHRS and CDR2 YFSETQ. V was clipped by 4 bases and J by 8 bases; unmatched bases: 12. The length of the CDR3 is 15 residues. The CDR3 bases are TGCGCCAGCAGCCACGGAGCGCCCGGACAGGGGGGCTACACCTTC. It yields the protein CASSHGAPGQGGYTF. Variable domain in full (rest from reference TRBV5-1 and TRBJ1-2): KAGVTQTPRYLIKTRGQQVTLSCSPISGHRSVSWYQQTPGQGLQFLFEYFSETQRNKGNFPGRFSGRQFSNSRSEMNVSTLELGDSALYLCASSHGAPGQGGYTFGSGTRLTVV.

V gene TRBV7-9 combines with J gene TRBJ2-1; 9 bases align to TRBD2. CDR3 size: 15 residues. Losses at the gene ends were 5 bases for V and 7 bases for J; bases not matched to a gene: 9. The germline V gene has CDR1 SEHNR and CDR2 FQNEAQ (reference sequence). The CDR3 DNA reads TGTGCCAGCAGCGGTAGCGGGAGAGCTCAAAATGAGCAGTTCTTC. It encodes CASSGSGRAQNEQFF.

This rearrangement joins TRBV7-2 to TRBJ2-3; possible D gene TRBD1, 5 bases. From germline, CDR1 is SGHTA and CDR2 FQGNSA. This CDR3 comprises 14 residues. The germline V and J ends were trimmed by 1 base and 4 bases, with 9 bases remaining between them. DNA for the CDR3: TGTGCCAGCAGCTTAGTGGTGGGGCCAGATACGCAGTATTTT. Protein: CASSLVVGPDTQYF.

This chain connects TRBV6-2 or TRBV6-3 to TRBJ2-3; D is possibly TRBD1 (6 bases). CDR3 size: 15 residues. Germline CDR1 is MNHEY and CDR2 is SVGEGT. V dropped 6 bases and J dropped 2 bases, with 15 bases sitting between them. In DNA form, the CDR3 reads TGTGCCAGCAGCCCCTATCAGGGGCCCACAGATACGCAGTATTTT. This translates into CASSPYQGPTDTQYF.

This chain uses TRBV7-2 with TRBJ1-3, with no clear D. The V gene's germline CDR1 is SGHTA and CDR2 FQGNSA. The germline V and J ends were trimmed by 0 bases and 0 bases, with 9 bases remaining between them. The CDR3 extends over 16 amino acids. This chain's CDR3 is CASSLAPRGSGNTIYF. In DNA form, the CDR3 reads TGTGCCAGCAGCTTAGCGCCCCGGGGCTCTGGAAACACCATATATTTT.

V and J are TRBV29-1 and TRBJ1-2; 8 nucleotides line up with TRBD1. The CDR3 loop spans 15 amino acids. Germline V lookup: CDR1 SQVTM, CDR2 ANQGSEA. The trim removed 4 bases at V and 4 bases at J, leaving 11 bases unmatched. This CDR3 is CSVGETGDLSYGYTF. The CDR3 DNA is TGCAGCGTTGGGGAGACAGGGGACTTGAGCTATGGCTACACCTTC.